There are many counts of the clone carrying this T cell receptor (beta chain). Antigen: not known. These data come from a study of T cell repertoires in cytomegalovirus infection. At the level of the study: Through public TCR beta signatures, both CMV infection and matching HLA type were indicated. Study-wide findings and caveats: Using cumulative public TCR beta family frequency, the authors identified those who carried CMV together with the relevant HLA. CMV-specific TCR beta clonotypes restricted by HLA-C dominated the ex vivo response.

The CDR3 has 16 amino acids. From germline, CDR1 is SGHVS and CDR2 FQNEAQ. V dropped 1 base and J dropped 2; count of bases not matched to a gene: 7. TCRdb processed the reads anew with MiXCR; each CDR3 protein has one entry. The data hold 150,000 to 200,000 distinct CDR3 sequences, with 8% to 10% observed a single time. This sequence joins TRBV7-8 and TRBJ2-7, with 8 bases aligning to TRBD2. This clonotype originated in a human donor in good health (CMV status not recorded). Some clones in this sample may be carry-over from other donors' samples. Sequencing was carried out using PBMCs. The CDR3, as DNA: TGTGCCAGCAGCTTAGTGGCTAGCGGGTTGGCCTACGAGCAGTACTTC. This gives the protein CASSLVASGLAYEQYF.